Below, 22 T cell receptor beta chains from the same sample are listed, as sequenced in a study of blood T cell repertoires in COVID-19 (dated by TCRdb to 2018 to 2021). The library was generated by the immunoSEQ multiplex PCR assay. The source is immuneACCESS, and TCRdb retained only in-frame sequences with V and J called. Part of the clones is not carried over; for the studies checked, unresolved V genes explain less than half of this, and the remainder is unexplained. The sample table lists about 160,000 clones, roughly 93% of them with a count of one. Just under 2% of the sample rests with the top ten. The sample taken for sequencing was peripheral blood. The receptors shown here come from a woman aged 55 to 70 with COVID-19, enrolled during active disease.

The chain has TRBV5-6 and TRBJ1-4, with D maybe TRBD1 (5 bases). The CDR3 loop spans 16 amino acids. Germline-derived CDR1 and CDR2 are SGHDT and YYEEEE. Trimming stripped 0 bases from V and 8 bases from J, with 17 bases between. CDR3 in DNA: TGTGCCAGCAGCTTGGCGACACTCAGGGTGGGCGAAAAACTGTTTTTT. Its protein product is CASSLATLRVGEKLFF. Drawing the rest from reference TRBV5-6 and TRBJ1-4, the complete variable domain is DAGVTQSPTHLIKTRGQQVTLRCSPKSGHDTVSWYQQALGQGPQFIFQYYEEEERQRGNFPDRFSGHQFPNYSSELNVNALLLGDSALYLCASSLATLRVGEKLFFGSGTQLSVL.

Remarks on this clone: Other DNA sequences in the same sample also yield this CDR3. The rearrangement joins TRBV6-2 or TRBV6-3 to TRBJ1-5; D gene ambiguous. Germline CDR1 is MNHEY and CDR2 is SVGEGT. Trimming removed 4 bases at V and 2 bases at J, with 9 bases between. The CDR3 sequence is 14 residues long. Here the CDR3 reads CASSSLVGNQPQHF. In DNA form, the CDR3 reads TGTGCCAGCAGTTCACTTGTAGGCAATCAGCCCCAGCATTTT.

The genes are TRBV3-1 (or the pseudogene TRBV3-2) and TRBJ1-2, with TRBD1 identical over 9 bases. J lost 4 bases, V lost 4 bases, and 7 bases had no gene match. This CDR3 is built from 15 residues. Per the germline V gene, CDR1 is LGHDT and CDR2 is YNNKEL (reference sequence). The CDR3 loop reads CASSPRDREGYGYTF. CDR3 DNA: TGTGCCAGCAGCCCAAGGGACAGGGAGGGCTATGGCTACACCTTC.

The chain couples TRBV5-6 to TRBJ2-7; D unclear. The CDR3 length is 12 residues. V was cut by 1 base and J by 4 bases, with 6 bases left in between. Germline V gene data show CDR1 as SGHDT and CDR2 as YYEEEE. CDR3 loop: CASSLSSYEQYF. The CDR3 DNA sequence: TGTGCCAGCAGCTTGTCCAGTTACGAGCAGTACTTC.

Only a few counts were recorded for this clone. Here the CDR3 reads CASRARGAEGNQPQHF. The CDR3 bases are TGTGCCAGCAGGGCCAGGGGGGCTGAGGGCAATCAGCCCCAGCATTTT. V usage is TRBV2 and J usage is TRBJ1-5; 7 positions match TRBD1. Germline V gene lookup returns CDR1 SNHLY and CDR2 FYNNEI. Trimming removed 6 bases from V and 2 bases from J; junction bases left unmatched: 10. CDR3 length: 16 amino acids.

V gene TRBV7-2 combines with J gene TRBJ1-6; D is undetermined. Germline-derived CDR1 and CDR2 are SGHTA and FQGNSA. V shed 5 bases and J shed 5 bases, with 16 bases lying between them. CDR3 length: 16 residues. The CDR3: CASSPRGWGNNSPLHF. CDR3 coding DNA: TGTGCCAGCAGCCCGCGGGGTTGGGGTAATAATTCACCCCTCCACTTT.

The chain combines TRBV9 with TRBJ1-1; D gene unclear. The germline V gene has CDR1 SGDLS and CDR2 YYNGEE. This CDR3 contains 13 residues. Trimming shortened V by 3 bases and J by 1 base, and 7 bases separated the two germline ends. The CDR3 nucleotides read TGTGCCAGCAGCGCCGAGGGGAACACTGAAGCTTTCTTT. Amino acid sequence: CASSAEGNTEAFF.

This chain connects TRBV7-9 to TRBJ1-5, with D perhaps TRBD1 (6 bases). The V gene's germline CDR1 is SEHNR and CDR2 FQNEAQ (reference sequence). CDR3 size: 17 residues. Between the trimmed V and J ends, which lost 0 bases and 0 bases, there was a span of 12 bases. The CDR3 DNA follows: TGTGCCAGCAGCTTAGCACGGGACACCTATAGCAATCAGCCCCAGCATTTT. It encodes CASSLARDTYSNQPQHF.

The V and J genes are TRBV3-1 (or the pseudogene TRBV3-2) and TRBJ1-4, with D hard to call. The V end was cut by 2 bases, the J end by 7 bases, with 11 bases between. The germline V gene has CDR1 LGHDT and CDR2 YNNKEL (reference sequence). This CDR3 is built from 14 residues. Written as DNA, the CDR3 is TGTGCCAGCAGCCAAACGTCTTGGAGTGAAAAACTGTTTTTT. Its translation: CASSQTSWSEKLFF.

The chain has TRBV5-4 and TRBJ1-2, with D maybe TRBD1 (5 bases). This CDR3 has 16 residues. Trimming removed 3 bases from V and 6 bases from J, with 21 bases in between. Per germline, CDR1 SGHNT and CDR2 YYREEE (reference sequence). The CDR3 DNA reads TGTGCCAGCAGCTCCAACCTGGAGGGACCTGGAGATGGCTACACCTTC. It is translated as CASSSNLEGPGDGYTF.

The J gene is TRBJ1-4, the V gene TRBV5-1; 7 bases are shared with TRBD1. Unmatched junction bases numbered 4, after V lost 2 bases and J lost 3 bases. Germline V gives CDR1 SGHRS, CDR2 YFSETQ. This CDR3 region has 15 residues. The CDR3 sequence is CASSLRTGSNEKLFF. DNA of the CDR3: TGCGCCAGCAGCTTACGGACAGGCTCTAATGAAAAACTGTTTTTT.

The chain combines TRBV7-9 with TRBJ2-7, with a possible D match to TRBD2 (5 bases). Deletions cut 5 bases from V and 6 bases from J, with 11 bases between. CDR3 length equals 12 residues. Germline lookup yields CDR1 SEHNR and CDR2 FQNEAQ (reference sequence). This CDR3 is CASSQPGLEQYF. Here the CDR3 DNA reads TGTGCCAGCAGCCAGCCCGGACTCGAGCAGTACTTC.

The chain combines TRBV5-5 with TRBJ2-7; TRBD2 is a possible D gene (5 bases). The germline V gene has CDR1 SGHKS and CDR2 YYEKEE (reference sequence). V lost 0 bases and J lost 3, with 10 bases in between. The CDR3 is made up of 14 amino acids. The CDR3 bases are TGTGCCAGCAGCTTGGCCGGGGTCGGCTACGAGCAGTACTTC. Translated, it gives CASSLAGVGYEQYF.

This chain joins TRBV7-2 and TRBJ2-2; 8 bases match TRBD1. The length of the CDR3 is 15 residues. The junction had 9 bases not matched to a gene; V was cut back by 11 bases and J by 1 base. The germline V gene encodes CDR1 SGHTA and CDR2 FQGNSA. The CDR3 sequence is CASHWGQVNTGELFF. DNA of the CDR3: TGTGCCTCCCACTGGGGACAGGTGAACACCGGGGAGCTGTTTTTT.

This clone was picked up one time. The chain recombines TRBV15 with TRBJ2-3; 7 bases align to TRBD2. This CDR3 is built from 14 residues. The germline V gene has CDR1 LNHNV and CDR2 YYDKDF (reference sequence). The J segment lost 7 bases and the V segment lost 2 bases, leaving 6 bases of the junction unmatched. The CDR3 reads CATSRSPGGNTQYF. CDR3 nucleotide sequence: TGTGCCACCAGCAGAAGTCCGGGAGGCAATACGCAGTATTTT.

This clone was recorded only once. The V gene is TRBV7-9, the J gene TRBJ1-2, with TRBD1 as a possible D gene (6 bases). CDR1 and CDR2 from the germline V gene are SEHNR and FQNEAQ (reference sequence). The CDR3 is 13 residues long. Trimming left V 5 bases short and J 6 bases short, with 13 bases between. In DNA, the CDR3 is TGTGCCAGCAGCCCGACAGGTCCGGATGGCTACACCTTC. This gives the protein CASSPTGPDGYTF.

V usage is TRBV29-1 and J usage is TRBJ2-7; D unresolved. The V gene's germline CDR1 is SQVTM and CDR2 ANQGSEA. The CDR3 length is 12 residues. CDR3 loop: CPKLPESYEQYF. For the CDR3, the DNA is TGCCCAAAACTACCAGAATCCTACGAGCAGTACTTC.

Concerning this clone itself: The junction does not match germline at one end; this may be a read error. This sequence joins TRBV19 and TRBJ1-5; 7 nucleotides align to TRBD1. The CDR3 is 16 amino acids. The germline V gene encodes CDR1 LNHDA and CDR2 SQIVND (reference sequence). The CDR3 is CASSVDRDYSNQPQHF. CDR3 coding DNA: TGTGCCAGTAGTGTAGACAGGGATTATAGCAATCAGCCCCAGCATTTT. Full variable domain (outside the CDR3, taken from reference TRBV19 and TRBJ1-5): DGGITQSPKYLFRKEGQNVTLSCEQNLNHDAMYWYRQDPGQGLRLIYYSQIVNDFQKGDIAEGYSVSREKKESFPLTVTSAQKNPTAFYLCASSVDRDYSNQPQHFGDGTRLSIL.

The chain recombines TRBV5-4 with TRBJ1-5; possibly TRBD1 for D (5 bases). Germline-derived CDR1 and CDR2 are SGHNT and YYREEE (reference sequence). The CDR3 spans 13 residues. Trimming took off 1 base at V and 6 bases at J, with 8 bases between the two ends. CDR3 nucleotide sequence: TGTGCCAGCAGCTTGTGGGGGGGTCAGCCCCAGCATTTT. It translates to CASSLWGGQPQHF.

The rearrangement joins TRBV15 to TRBJ1-4; 9 bases map to TRBD1. CDR1 is LNHNV and CDR2 is YYDKDF in the germline V gene (reference sequence). The CDR3 is made up of 17 amino acids. V trimming: 5 bases; J trimming: 5 bases; junction bases outside the gene matches: 12. The CDR3 here is CATSRRGTGRFNEKLFF. CDR3 in DNA: TGTGCCACCAGCCGGCGGGGGACAGGGCGATTCAATGAAAAACTGTTTTTT.

The chain is built from TRBV28 and TRBJ2-3, with TRBD2 matching over 9 bases. The V segment lost 5 bases and the J segment 10 bases; nucleotides outside the gene matches: 13. The CDR3 totals 15 residues. The germline V gene has CDR1 MDHEN and CDR2 SYDVKM. The CDR3 region has the DNA TGTGCCAGCAGTGAGAGCGGGGGGCACTCCATATCGCAGTATTTT. Protein product: CASSESGGHSISQYF.

This clone has a single count. This chain joins TRBV2 and TRBJ1-5, with a possible D match to TRBD1 (6 bases). Germline V gives CDR1 SNHLY, CDR2 FYNNEI. V shed 4 bases and J shed 5 bases, with 15 bases lying between them. CDR3 size: 15 residues. Written as DNA, the CDR3 is TGTGCCAGCAGTGTTTCAGGGGTCAGTCATCAGCCCCAGCATTTT. Its translation: CASSVSGVSHQPQHF.